This TCR beta chain is from a study of beta chain features in type 1 diabetes. Study-wide findings and caveats: Type 1 diabetes patients had VDJ junctions that carried fewer insertions and more deletions. TCRB CDR3s were moderately but significantly shorter in Type 1 diabetes patients in all four CD4+ subsets.

Reverse transcription of all isolated RNA meant that expressed TCRB transcripts were sequenced. Repertoires were generated with immunoSEQ multiplex PCR, while TCRdb's copy carries only in-frame clones and drops some. This sample has around 710,000 clones, with over 10% found just once. The sample holds a few counts of this clone. Its matching antigen is unknown. The CDR3 has 17 amino acids. Germline-derived CDR1 and CDR2 are KGHSH and LQKENI. Trimming removed 3 bases from V and 3 bases from J; junction bases left unmatched: 9. Central memory, naive, regulatory and stem cell-like memory CD4+ cells were sorted by CD45RO/CCR7/CD25/CD127/CD95/CD27. Sorting produced populations that all topped 95% purity.

The chain couples TRBV18 to TRBJ1-1; 11 nucleotides align to TRBD1. The sequencing sample was made of naive CD4+ T cells from blood. This receptor was obtained from a man aged 25 to 40 with type 1 diabetes. Written as DNA, the CDR3 is TGTGCCAGCTCACCCCCGATCGGACAGGGGGCGGACACTGAAGCTTTCTTT. Protein sequence: CASSPPIGQGADTEAFF.